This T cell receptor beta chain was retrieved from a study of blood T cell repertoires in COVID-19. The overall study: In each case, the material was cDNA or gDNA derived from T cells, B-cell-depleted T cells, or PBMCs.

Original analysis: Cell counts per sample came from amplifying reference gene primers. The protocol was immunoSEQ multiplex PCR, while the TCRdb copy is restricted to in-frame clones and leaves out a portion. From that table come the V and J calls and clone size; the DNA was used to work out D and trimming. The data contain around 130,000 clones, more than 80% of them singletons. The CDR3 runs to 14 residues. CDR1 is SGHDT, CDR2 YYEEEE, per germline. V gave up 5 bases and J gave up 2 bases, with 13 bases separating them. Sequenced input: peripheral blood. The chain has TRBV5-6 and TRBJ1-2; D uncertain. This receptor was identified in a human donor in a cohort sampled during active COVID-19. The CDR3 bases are TGTGCCAGCAGTGCCTCGGGAATCAACTATGGCTACACCTTC. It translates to CASSASGINYGYTF.